Here is one TCR beta chain with its context. Its target is not known. The source of the sample is a study of T cell responses to AZD1222 COVID-19 vaccine. Findings and limits, study-wide: The span of vaccine-associated CD4 TCRs extended across spike, with dominance at 160-218 and 743-854.

Some clones are missing from TCRdb's copy, which holds only in-frame ones; the method was immunoSEQ multiplex PCR. The sample records approximately 190,000 clones, approximately 91% being singletons. This CDR3 comprises 18 residues. V was cut by 0 bases and J by 6 bases, with 23 bases left in between. Looked up from germline, CDR1 is LGHNA and CDR2 is YSLEER. The chain employs TRBV4-3 and TRBJ1-2; D is unclear. This clonotype originated in an adult in good health. The sequenced sample was peripheral blood, obtained on day 0 of AZD1222 vaccination. The CDR3 nucleotides are TGCGCCAGCAGCCAAGATTTGTATAGCATCCTTGTAGGTGATGGCTACACCTTC. Its protein is CASSQDLYSILVGDGYTF.